This T cell receptor (beta chain) was found in a study of T cells in Graves' hyperthyroidism and ophthalmopathy (dated by TCRdb to between 2018 and 2021). Context from the whole study: Peripheral blood samples were taken at initial diagnosis, before any treatment was given. To identify distinguishing TCR V-J signatures, a discovery cohort of 100 or so patients was used, comprising 43 with Graves' ophthalmopathy and under 60 with stable Graves' hyperthyroidism. Whether ophthalmopathy could be predicted prospectively was tested in an independent validation cohort made up of about 18 hyperthyroidism patients plus 17 patients who later progressed to ophthalmopathy. The roughly 100 discovery patients were randomly split 7:3 into training and test sets. Thyroid tissue and blood T-cell repertoires from roughly six Graves' hyperthyroidism patients were also compared in the study. After blood sampling, hyperthyroidism patients were treated with methimazole at a starting dose of 30 mg daily, and ophthalmopathy patients were treated with high-dose intravenous methylprednisolone. The paper describes TCR Vbeta CDR3 sequencing of 135 peripheral blood samples, made up of 40 to 45 ophthalmopathy patients, around 73 hyperthyroidism patients and 17 progressor patients. Results and caveats for the whole study, not just this receptor: In validation, the model predicted progression to ophthalmopathy a median of roughly 6.5 months before onset, with around 70% sensitivity and 72.22% specificity. Sample size was not statistically predetermined, and investigators were not blinded to group allocation. Most expanded thyroid clonotypes (frequency above 0.001) were also detected in blood, a finding suggesting that blood repertoires may reflect thyroid immune responses. Ophthalmopathy was separated from stable hyperthyroidism by a 13 V-J signature model, with over 85% sensitivity and approximately 81% specificity obtained in cross-validation and 80%/75% obtained in testing.

CDR1 GTSNPN and CDR2 SVGIG are derived from the germline V gene (reference sequence). The cysteine opens and the phenylalanine closes a CDR3 of 15 amino acids. Kept here is only the CDR3 DNA, which spans 45 bases and is read in frame from base 1. V was cut back by 0 bases and J by 0 bases, leaving a gap of 9 bases between them. Ophthalmopathy patients had moderately to severely active disease, with a Clinical Activity Score of 3 or more, a NOSPECS grade of 4 or more, and a disease duration of less than 3 months. Patients with uncontrolled infections, other autoimmune diseases, pregnancy or lactation were excluded. Diagnoses were based on clinical symptoms, serum thyroxine and TRAb, thyroid ultrasound and orbital computed tomography. Ficoll-Paque density gradient centrifugation was used to isolate PBMCs from 10 ml of fresh peripheral blood. Total RNA was extracted using Trizol reagent, and RNA quality was assessed on an Agilent 2100 Bioanalyzer.

The TCR beta CDR3 regions were amplified from RNA transcripts. A first-round RT-PCR of the TCR CDR3 used the HTBI primer set with the Qiagen OneStep RT-PCR kit. Libraries were constructed in a second round of multiplex PCR, after which size selection and purification were carried out. Paired-end sequencing of the libraries was performed with 100 bp reads on an Illumina HiSeq2000. Regarding the original processing steps: SOAPnuke was used to process the raw data, removing reads that contained adapters or uncalled bases, had a mean Phred below 15, or lacked an exact match to the constant primer or identifier. COPE v1.2.5 was used to merge high-quality paired reads, and clonotypes were defined as unique nucleotide sequences. MiTCR v1.1 was used to align the clonotypes against IMGT TRBV, TRBD and TRBJ reference segments. The analysis included only V-J combinations with a frequency above 0.0001, which together covered more than 99% of the repertoires. A TCS score was defined as the ratio between F50 (clonal expansion) and ExV (chaos), using BLOSUM62-based TCRdist between CDR3 peptides within each V-J. Welch's t-statistics and random forest reduced around 510 V-J features to some 14, which were used in a naive Bayes classifier (R e1071). The raw public reads went through TCRdb reprocessing: fastp at Q25, MiXCR clone calling, in-frame beta chains kept. Merged by CDR3 protein, the rows form single entries marked with the most common genes and DNA. Here the V and J calls rest on TCRdb's processing, not on the authors' analysis. This sample has 490,000 or so distinct CDR3 sequences in its table, and approximately 23% of those were observed once. The ten largest clones add up to around 50% of the sample.

This clonotype was detected a few times. Its antigen is unknown. Base qualities were left out, and no much larger clone turns up one base away. The sample taken for sequencing was blood. The V and J genes are TRBV30 and TRBJ2-1; TRBD2 is possibly the D segment (6 matching bases). The TCR sequence derives from a woman aged 70 to 79 with Graves' ophthalmopathy. The sequenced DNA is TGTGCCTGGAGTGTAGCAGCGGGCTCCTACAATGAGCAGTTCTTC. Translated, this gives CAWSVAAGSYNEQFF. The entire variable domain, with the stretches around the CDR3 drawn from the reference TRBV30 and TRBJ2-1 proteins, is SQTIHQWPATLVQPVGSPLSLECTVEGTSNPNLYWYRQAAGRGLQLLFYSVGIGQISSEVPQNLSASRPQDRQFILSSKKLLLSDSGFYLCAWSVAAGSYNEQFFGPGTRLTVL.